This T cell receptor (beta chain) was retrieved from a study of long-term antiretroviral therapy in people with HIV. Study results and caveats: Dominant in the repertoire at all time points were clones expanded before ART.

This clone has only one observation. The antigen remains unidentified. Samples were assayed with immunoSEQ v3.0 at survey level. Clones were read by immunoSEQ multiplex PCR, and TCRdb kept only the in-frame ones, dropping some. The table has 35,000 or so clones, 83% seen once. Every one of the participants with HIV received treatment in the United States. Amounts of roughly 0.9-10 million cryopreserved PBMC were held in the samples before DNA extraction. This CDR3 contains 16 residues. The germline CDR1 and CDR2 sequences are MNHNY and SVGAGI (reference sequence). V was pared by 6 bases and J by 6 bases, with 8 bases of the junction left unmatched.

This rearrangement joins TRBV6-6 to TRBJ2-1, with TRBD2 matching 13 bases. This clonotype originated in a man younger than 30 with HIV. Here the sequenced sample was unsorted PBMCs, taken 0.4 years before starting antiretroviral therapy. CDR3 in DNA: TGTGCCAGCAGACACCTCTGGACTAGCGGGGGCAATGAGCAGTTCTTC. It specifies CASRHLWTSGGNEQFF.